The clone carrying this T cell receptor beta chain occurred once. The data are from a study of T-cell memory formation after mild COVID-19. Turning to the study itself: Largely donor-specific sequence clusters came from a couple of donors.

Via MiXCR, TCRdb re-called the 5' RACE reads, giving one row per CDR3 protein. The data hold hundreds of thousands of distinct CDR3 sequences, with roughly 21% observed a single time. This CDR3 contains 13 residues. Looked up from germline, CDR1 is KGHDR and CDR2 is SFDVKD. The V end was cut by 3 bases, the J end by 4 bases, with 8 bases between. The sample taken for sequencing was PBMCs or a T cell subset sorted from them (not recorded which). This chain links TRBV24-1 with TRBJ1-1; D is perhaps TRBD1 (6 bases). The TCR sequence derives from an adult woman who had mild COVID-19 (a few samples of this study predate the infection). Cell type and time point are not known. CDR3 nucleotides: TGTGCCACCAGTGATGGGACAAGCACTGAAGCTTTCTTT. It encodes CATSDGTSTEAFF.